The 6 T cell receptor beta chains given below trace back to one sample, sequenced in a study of blood T cell repertoires in COVID-19. Produced via immunoSEQ multiplex PCR; TCRdb's table is partial and in-frame only. Seen here are about 250,000 clones, roughly 85% observed once, and the top ten hold approximately 4%. The sequencing sample was made of PBMCs or T cells enriched from blood (not recorded which). These receptors all stem from a woman aged 25 to 45 who had recovered from COVID-19.

This chain joins TRBV11-2 and TRBJ1-2; D not resolved. The CDR3 has 15 amino acids. Trimming removed 0 bases from V and 4 bases from J, with 12 bases in between. Germline lookup yields CDR1 SGHAT and CDR2 FQNNGV. CDR3 coding DNA: TGTGCCAGCAGCTTAGACAGACTCGATCTCTATGGCTACACCTTC. Translated, it gives CASSLDRLDLYGYTF.

This sequence joins TRBV2 and TRBJ1-1; 7 bases align to TRBD1. The CDR3 loop spans 16 amino acids. Trimming removed 2 bases from V and 11 bases from J; junction bases left unmatched: 17. Per germline, CDR1 SNHLY and CDR2 FYNNEI. The CDR3 loop reads CASSESTLGQVEGAFF. In nucleotides, the CDR3 is TGTGCCAGCAGTGAATCTACCTTAGGACAGGTGGAAGGGGCTTTCTTT.

The gene calls are TRBV6-5 and TRBJ1-4; D call uncertain. This CDR3 is built from 12 residues. V lost 5 bases and J 5 bases, leaving 6 bases between the germline ends. From germline, CDR1 is MNHEY and CDR2 SVGAGI. CDR3 nucleotides: TGTGCCAGCAGTCCCGGGAATGAAAAACTGTTTTTT. Its protein is CASSPGNEKLFF.

The chain joins TRBV3-1 (or the pseudogene TRBV3-2) to TRBJ1-1; D possibly corresponds to TRBD1 (5 bases). In germline, CDR1 is LGHDT, CDR2 YNNKEL (reference sequence). V lost 1 base and J lost 7, with 13 bases in between. The CDR3 covers 14 residues. The CDR3 nucleotides are TGTGCCAGCAGCCAAGCGGGCAGGGAGGATGAAGCTTTCTTT. This translates into CASSQAGREDEAFF.

This clone has only one observation. V and J are TRBV28 and TRBJ2-1; 7 bases are a match to TRBD1. Germline-derived CDR1 and CDR2 are MDHEN and SYDVKM. The CDR3 extends over 17 amino acids. Trimming took 7 bases from V and 7 from J; bases not matched to a gene: 19. Here the CDR3 DNA reads TGTGCCAGCACCTTCGCTAATGAGGGGGCGTCTAATAATGAGCAGTTCTTC. Translation gives CASTFANEGASNNEQFF. Based on the CDR3 plus reference TRBV28 and TRBJ2-1, the full variable domain is DVKVTQSSRYLVKRTGEKVFLECVQDMDHENMFWYRQDPGLGLRLIYFSYDVKMKEKGDIPEGYSVSREKKERFSLILESASTNQTSMYLCASTFANEGASNNEQFFGPGTRLTVL.

This clone was recorded only once. The V call is TRBV5-4, the J call TRBJ1-2; unclear D gene. V lost 0 bases, J lost 8 bases, and 14 bases lay in between. This CDR3 has 14 residues. Germline V CDR1 and CDR2: SGHNT, YYREEE (reference sequence). The CDR3 spells CASSLVSHPGGYTF. The CDR3, as DNA: TGTGCCAGCAGCTTGGTATCCCACCCGGGAGGCTACACCTTC.